The rows below give T cell receptor beta chains drawn from one sample of a study of control samples from healthy donors and cancer patients. The data were produced by immunoSEQ multiplex PCR, yet TCRdb's version contains in-frame clones alone and is incomplete. The table lists under 200,000 clones, approximately 94% of them singletons. The sample taken for sequencing was blood. These receptors all come from a woman between 40 and 55 years old in good health. The CDR3 runs from the conserved cysteine through the conserved F or W. The order of the fields is D gene, J gene, clone size, V gene, CDR3 protein, CDR3 DNA. D genes are given only for firm matches. Clone size is given for some rows only: seen once, a few or many times, or a class if the clone is expanded.

>NA|TRBJ1-2|NA|TRBV10-1
CASSESGGYGYTF
TGCGCCAGCAGTGAGTCCGGAGGCTATGGCTACACCTTC
>NA|TRBJ2-3|once|TRBV29-1
CSVAALAVNTDTQYF
TGCAGCGTCGCCGCCTTAGCGGTAAACACAGATACGCAGTATTTT
>TRBD1|TRBJ1-1|NA|TRBV7-2
CASSLVPGGNTEAFF
TGTGCCAGCAGCTTAGTTCCAGGGGGTAACACTGAAGCTTTCTTT
>NA|TRBJ2-7|NA|TRBV7-2
CASGPPGGAWEQYF
TGTGCCAGCGGACCGCCAGGGGGGGCCTGGGAGCAGTACTTC
>NA|TRBJ1-5|NA|TRBV9
CASSVAFCPPNFNQPQHF
TGTGCCAGCAGCGTAGCTTTTTGCCCGCCTAATTTCAATCAGCCCCAGCATTTT
>NA|TRBJ1-1|NA|TRBV5-8
CASSLEAGYEAFF
TGTGCCAGCAGCTTGGAGGCGGGGTATGAAGCTTTCTTT
>TRBD1|TRBJ1-6|NA|TRBV28
CASSSILSGQGSPLHF
TGTGCCAGCAGTTCGATCCTTTCGGGACAGGGGTCACCCCTCCACTTT
>TRBD1|TRBJ1-1|once|TRBV9
CASSPRTGLNTEAFF
TGTGCCAGCAGCCCGCGGACAGGGCTGAACACTGAAGCTTTCTTT
>TRBD1|TRBJ1-5|NA|TRBV19
CASSITGQYFNQPQHF
TGTGCCAGTAGTATAACGGGACAGTATTTCAATCAGCCCCAGCATTTT
>NA|TRBJ1-1|NA|TRBV3-1/TRBV3-2
CASSRQGGTEAFF
TGTGCCAGCAGCCGCCAGGGTGGGACTGAAGCTTTCTTT
>TRBD1|TRBJ2-7|NA|TRBV9
CASKGQDSYEQYF
TGTGCCAGCAAGGGACAGGACTCCTACGAGCAGTACTTC
>NA|TRBJ1-5|NA|TRBV6-1
CASSEAEGHGQPQHF
TGTGCCAGCAGTGAAGCGGAGGGACACGGTCAGCCCCAGCATTTT
>NA|TRBJ1-3|NA|TRBV6-6
CASSFVGRVGNTIYF
TGTGCCAGCAGTTTTGTCGGAAGGGTGGGAAACACCATATATTTT
>TRBD2|TRBJ2-5|NA|TRBV4-3
CASSQDIAGGYSGETQYF
TGCGCCAGCAGCCAAGACATAGCGGGAGGATACTCGGGGGAGACCCAGTACTTC
>NA|TRBJ1-1|NA|TRBV27
CASSQRLTNTEAFF
TGTGCCAGCAGTCAGAGACTGACGAACACTGAAGCTTTCTTT
>TRBD1|TRBJ1-2|NA|TRBV27
CASSTQTGAYGYTF
TGTGCCAGCAGTACACAGACAGGGGCCTATGGCTACACCTTC
>NA|TRBJ1-2|NA|TRBV9
CASSPARIDYGYTF
TGTGCCAGCAGCCCAGCAAGAATCGACTATGGCTACACCTTC
>NA|TRBJ2-1|NA|TRBV10-2
CASSLLASSSYNEQFF
TGCGCCAGCAGTTTACTAGCATCCAGCTCCTACAATGAGCAGTTCTTC
>TRBD2|TRBJ2-1|few|TRBV27
CASSPGTSGSVSSYNEQFF
TGTGCCAGCAGTCCAGGGACTAGCGGGAGCGTGAGCTCCTACAATGAGCAGTTCTTC
>NA|TRBJ1-2|NA|TRBV18
CASSPGIGGYTF
TGTGCCAGCTCACCAGGCATCGGTGGCTACACCTTC
>TRBD1|TRBJ2-3|NA|TRBV12-3/TRBV12-4
CASSDREDTQYF
TGTGCCAGCAGTGACAGGGAAGATACGCAGTATTTT
>NA|TRBJ2-2|once|TRBV9
CASSTGRSENTGELFF
TGTGCCAGCAGCACAGGACGGTCCGAGAACACCGGGGAGCTGTTTTTT
>TRBD1|TRBJ1-2|NA|TRBV5-1
CASSSPNRGAGGYTF
TGCGCCAGCAGCTCCCCTAACAGGGGCGCGGGTGGCTACACCTTC
>NA|TRBJ1-2|NA|TRBV4-1
CASSQGTDGAGPSYGYTF
TGCGCCAGCAGCCAGGGCACCGATGGGGCGGGTCCCTCATATGGCTACACCTTC
>NA|TRBJ1-1|NA|TRBV6-5
CASSRFDRMNTEAFF
TGTGCCAGCAGTCGGTTCGACCGCATGAACACTGAAGCTTTCTTT
>NA|TRBJ1-6|NA|TRBV10-2
CASSVSRRESPLHF
TGCGCCAGCAGTGTATCCCGAAGGGAATCACCCCTCCACTTT
>NA|TRBJ1-6|NA|TRBV2
CASKGDSYNSPLHF
TGTGCCAGCAAAGGCGACTCCTATAATTCACCCCTCCACTTT
>TRBD2|TRBJ2-3|NA|TRBV10-1
CASSDGGTSGIADTQYF
TGCGCCAGCAGTGACGGTGGGACTAGCGGGATCGCAGATACGCAGTATTTT
>NA|TRBJ1-1|NA|TRBV24-1
CATSSVQANTEAFF
TGTGCCACCAGTTCCGTACAGGCGAACACTGAAGCTTTCTTT
>NA|TRBJ1-2|NA|TRBV23-1
CATQSGAYGYTF
TGCGCCACCCAAAGCGGGGCCTATGGCTACACCTTC
>TRBD2|TRBJ2-1|NA|TRBV19
CATNGRASGRTYNEQFF
TGTGCCACCAACGGTAGGGCTAGCGGGAGGACTTACAATGAGCAGTTCTTC
>NA|TRBJ1-2|NA|TRBV30
CAWRGGSNYGYTF
TGTGCCTGGAGAGGGGGGTCTAACTATGGCTACACCTTC
>NA|TRBJ1-2|NA|TRBV28
CASSLRGEAYGYTF
TGTGCCAGCAGTCTCCGGGGGGAGGCCTATGGCTACACCTTC
>NA|TRBJ1-5|NA|TRBV6-2/TRBV6-3
CASSTINQPQHF
TGTGCCAGCAGCACCATAAATCAGCCCCAGCATTTT
>NA|TRBJ1-2|once|TRBV27
CASSLSTPSVYYGYTF
TGTGCCAGCAGTTTATCGACGCCAAGTGTGTACTATGGCTACACCTTC
>NA|TRBJ1-2|NA|TRBV9
CASSVAHGGNGYTF
TGTGCCAGCAGCGTAGCTCATGGGGGCAATGGCTACACCTTC
>TRBD2|TRBJ2-1|NA|TRBV2
CASRGLAGADNEQFF
TGTGCCAGCAGGGGACTAGCGGGAGCCGACAATGAGCAGTTCTTC
>TRBD1|TRBJ1-5|NA|TRBV6-5
CASSYRTGKEPQHF
TGTGCCAGCAGTTACAGGACAGGGAAGGAGCCCCAGCATTTT
>NA|TRBJ2-7|NA|TRBV4-3
CASSQDQHNSYEQYF
TGCGCCAGCAGCCAAGATCAACACAACTCCTACGAGCAGTACTTC
>NA|TRBJ1-6|NA|TRBV27
CASRPDLYNSPLHF
TGTGCCAGCAGGCCGGACCTTTATAATTCACCCCTCCACTTT
>NA|TRBJ2-2|once|TRBV4-1
CASSQGRLGNTGELFF
TGCGCCAGCAGCCAAGGTCGGTTAGGTAACACCGGGGAGCTGTTTTTT
>TRBD2|TRBJ2-3|NA|TRBV15
CATSEGLAGGRDTQYF
TGTGCCACCAGCGAGGGGCTAGCGGGAGGGCGAGATACGCAGTATTTT
>NA|TRBJ1-6|NA|TRBV5-1
CASSSTATGGNSPLHF
TGCGCCAGCAGCTCAACCGCGACGGGCGGTAATTCACCCCTCCACTTT